This T cell receptor beta chain was identified in a study of cytotoxic CD8 clonotypes in ibrutinib-treated CLL. Background on the study: Response sampling took place at median 12 months of treatment, range 6 to 36.

The CDR3 runs to 15 residues. Germline CDR1 SGHTA, CDR2 FQGNSA. V lost 2 bases, J lost 6 bases, and 17 bases lay in between. Generated by immunoSEQ multiplex PCR, the TCRdb table keeps only in-frame clones and is missing some. The sample lists around 200,000 clones; just over 70% were seen once. With respect to this clone: Its antigen is as yet unknown.

Genomic DNA in a quantity of around 2 micrograms was derived from cryopreserved PBMCs for TCR beta libraries. Findings and limits, study-wide: Sampling times differed between sustained-remission and progressing patients. Public clonotypes (which were uncommon) either contracted or remained stable on treatment.

This sample comprised PBMCs, obtained after 12 months of ibrutinib treatment. The sequence came from a human donor with chronic lymphocytic leukemia. This chain uses TRBV7-2 with TRBJ2-7, with D possibly TRBD2 on 5 matching bases. CDR3 sequence reads: CASSLLSVRVSEQYF. The DNA for the CDR3 is TGTGCCAGCAGCTTACTGTCGGTGCGGGTTAGCGAGCAGTACTTC.